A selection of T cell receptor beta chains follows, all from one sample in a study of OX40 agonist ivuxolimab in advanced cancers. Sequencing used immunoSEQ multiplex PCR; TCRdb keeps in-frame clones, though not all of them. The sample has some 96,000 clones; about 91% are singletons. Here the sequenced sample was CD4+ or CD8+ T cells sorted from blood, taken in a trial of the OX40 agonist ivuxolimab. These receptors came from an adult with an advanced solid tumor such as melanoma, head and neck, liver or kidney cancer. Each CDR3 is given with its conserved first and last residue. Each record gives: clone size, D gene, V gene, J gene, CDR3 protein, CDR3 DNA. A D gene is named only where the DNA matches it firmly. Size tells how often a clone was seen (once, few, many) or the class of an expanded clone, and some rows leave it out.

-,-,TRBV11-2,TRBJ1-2,CASSLRRGALYGYTF,TGTGCCAGCAGCTTACGCCGGGGAGCCCTCTATGGCTACACCTTC
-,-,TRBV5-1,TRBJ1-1,CASSGRTLGLGTEAFF,TGCGCCAGCAGCGGACGGACATTGGGCTTGGGCACTGAAGCTTTCTTT
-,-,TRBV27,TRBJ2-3,CASSLNPSGDTQYF,TGTGCCAGCAGTTTAAACCCTAGTGGCGATACGCAGTATTTT
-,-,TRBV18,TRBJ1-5,CASSPRGNSNQPQHF,TGTGCCAGCTCACCAAGGGGTAACAGCAATCAGCCCCAGCATTTT
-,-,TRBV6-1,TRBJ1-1,CASSEAAGKAAFF,TGTGCCAGCAGTGAAGCTGCCGGCAAAGCAGCTTTCTTT
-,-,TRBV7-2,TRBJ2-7,CASSLANLNEQYF,TGTGCCAGCAGCTTGGCGAACCTTAACGAGCAGTACTTC
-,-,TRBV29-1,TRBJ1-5,CSVAFKAVNQPQHF,TGCAGCGTTGCTTTTAAGGCAGTCAATCAGCCCCAGCATTTT
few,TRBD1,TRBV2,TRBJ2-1,CASRDRGAGSPRSYNEQFF,TGTGCCAGCAGGGACAGGGGAGCGGGAAGCCCCCGCTCCTACAATGAGCAGTTCTTC
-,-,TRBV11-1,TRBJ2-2,CASSPSSLFTGELFF,TGTGCCAGCAGCCCCTCGTCTCTATTTACCGGGGAGCTGTTTTTT
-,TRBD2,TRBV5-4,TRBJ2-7,CASSFPGTSGYEQYF,TGTGCCAGCAGCTTTCCCGGGACTAGCGGCTACGAGCAGTACTTC
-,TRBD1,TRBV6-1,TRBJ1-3,CASSEQDRVGNTIYF,TGTGCCAGCAGTGAACAAGACAGGGTTGGAAACACCATATATTTT
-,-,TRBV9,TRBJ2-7,CASSVEPARVYEQYF,TGTGCCAGCAGCGTAGAACCCGCTCGGGTCTACGAGCAGTACTTC
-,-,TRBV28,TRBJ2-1,CASSPQPWGGQFF,TGTGCCAGCAGTCCTCAACCGTGGGGCGGGCAGTTCTTC
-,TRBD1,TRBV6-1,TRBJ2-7,CASSLETGSSYEQYF,TGTGCCAGCAGCCTTGAGACAGGGAGCTCCTACGAGCAGTACTTC
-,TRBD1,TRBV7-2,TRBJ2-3,CASSLVGTGGGTDTQYF,TGTGCCAGCAGCTTAGTCGGGACAGGGGGCGGCACAGATACGCAGTATTTT
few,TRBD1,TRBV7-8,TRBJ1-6,CASSGTGGYNSPLHF,TGTGCCAGCAGCGGTACAGGGGGCTATAATTCACCCCTCCACTTT
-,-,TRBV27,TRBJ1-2,CASSLIGRINYGYTF,TGTGCCAGCAGTTTAATTGGCAGAATAAACTATGGCTACACCTTC
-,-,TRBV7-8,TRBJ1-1,CASSLNWGEEAFF,TGTGCCAGCAGCCTCAACTGGGGGGAAGAAGCTTTCTTT
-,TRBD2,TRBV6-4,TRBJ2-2,CASSPSGGTGELFF,TGTGCCAGCAGTCCTAGCGGCGGCACCGGGGAGCTGTTTTTT
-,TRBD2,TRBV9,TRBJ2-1,CASSGTSGSYEQFF,TGTGCCAGCAGCGGGACTAGCGGGTCGTATGAGCAGTTCTTC
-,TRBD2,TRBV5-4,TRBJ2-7,CASHRGLAGGIYEQYF,TGTGCCAGCCATCGGGGACTAGCGGGAGGTATTTACGAGCAGTACTTC
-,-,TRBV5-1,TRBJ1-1,CASSRQGNTEAFF,TGCGCCAGCAGCCGGCAGGGTAACACTGAAGCTTTCTTT
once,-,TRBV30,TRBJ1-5,CAWALKGIGNQPQHF,TGTGCCTGGGCCCTAAAAGGGATCGGCAATCAGCCCCAGCATTTT
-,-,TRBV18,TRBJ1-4,CASSSYGTSNEKLFF,TGTGCCAGCTCGTCGTACGGGACTTCTAATGAAAAACTGTTTTTT
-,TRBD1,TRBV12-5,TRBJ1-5,CASARDRYQPQHF,TGTGCTAGTGCCCGGGACAGATATCAGCCCCAGCATTTT
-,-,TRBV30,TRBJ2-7,CAWSVRATYEQYF,TGTGCCTGGAGTGTACGGGCTACCTACGAGCAGTACTTC
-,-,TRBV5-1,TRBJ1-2,CASSLGVGPANYGYTF,TGCGCCAGCAGCTTGGGAGTAGGACCAGCTAACTATGGCTACACCTTC
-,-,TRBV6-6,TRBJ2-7,CASSPGRLATGEQYF,TGTGCCAGCAGCCCCGGACGGCTAGCTACGGGCGAGCAGTACTTC
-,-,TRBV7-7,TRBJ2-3,CASSLGGAADTQYF,TGTGCCAGCAGCTTAGGGGGGGCGGCAGATACGCAGTATTTT
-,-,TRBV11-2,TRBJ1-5,CASSLDARRWQPQHF,TGTGCCAGCAGCTTAGATGCCCGGCGGTGGCAGCCCCAGCATTTT
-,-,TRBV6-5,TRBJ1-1,CASSYSIGSEAFF,TGTGCCAGCAGTTACTCGATCGGCTCTGAAGCTTTCTTT
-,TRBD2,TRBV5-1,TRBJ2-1,CASSLGDRSGRRSYNEQFF,TGCGCCAGCAGCTTGGGCGACCGGAGCGGGAGGCGCTCCTACAATGAGCAGTTCTTC
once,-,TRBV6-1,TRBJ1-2,CASLNSAEYNYGYTF,TGTGCCAGCCTCAATTCGGCAGAATATAACTATGGCTACACCTTC